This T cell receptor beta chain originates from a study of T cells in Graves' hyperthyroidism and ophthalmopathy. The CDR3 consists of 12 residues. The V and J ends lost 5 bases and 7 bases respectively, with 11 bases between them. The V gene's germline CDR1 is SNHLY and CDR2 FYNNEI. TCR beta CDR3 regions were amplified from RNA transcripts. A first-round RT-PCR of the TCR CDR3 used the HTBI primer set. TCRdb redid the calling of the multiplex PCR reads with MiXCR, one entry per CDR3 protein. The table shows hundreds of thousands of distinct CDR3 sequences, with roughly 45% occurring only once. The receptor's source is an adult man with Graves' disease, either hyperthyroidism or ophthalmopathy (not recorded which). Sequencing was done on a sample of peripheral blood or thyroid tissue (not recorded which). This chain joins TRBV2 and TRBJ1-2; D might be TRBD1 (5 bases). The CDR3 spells CASSSGVGGYTF. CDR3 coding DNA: TGTGCCAGCAGTTCGGGGGTGGGTGGCTACACCTTC.